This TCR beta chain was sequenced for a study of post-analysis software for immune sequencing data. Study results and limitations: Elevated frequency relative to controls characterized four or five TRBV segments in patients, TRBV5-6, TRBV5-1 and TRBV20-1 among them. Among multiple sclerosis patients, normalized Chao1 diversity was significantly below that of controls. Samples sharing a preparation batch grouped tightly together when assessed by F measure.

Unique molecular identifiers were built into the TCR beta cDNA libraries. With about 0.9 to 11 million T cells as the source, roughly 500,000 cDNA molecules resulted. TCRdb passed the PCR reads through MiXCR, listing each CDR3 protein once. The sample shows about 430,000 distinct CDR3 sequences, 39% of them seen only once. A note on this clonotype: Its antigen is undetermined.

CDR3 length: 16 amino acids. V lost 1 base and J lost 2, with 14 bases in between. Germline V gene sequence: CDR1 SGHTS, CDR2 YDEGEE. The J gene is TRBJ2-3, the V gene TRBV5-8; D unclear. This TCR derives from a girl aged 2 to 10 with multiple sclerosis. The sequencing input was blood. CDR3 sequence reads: CASSLMGPHTTDTQYF. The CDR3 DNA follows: TGTGCCAGCAGCTTGATGGGTCCTCATACCACAGATACGCAGTATTTT.